This TCR beta chain was observed in a study of beta chain features in type 1 diabetes. Study-level points and caveats: In all four CD4+ subsets, TCRB CDR3 length was significantly, moderately reduced in type 1 diabetes.

Expressed TCRB transcripts were sequenced because the entire RNA isolate underwent reverse transcription. Sequencing used immunoSEQ multiplex PCR; TCRdb keeps in-frame clones, though not all of them. The table has about 170,000 clones, around 7.8% seen once; the top ten hold approximately 0.85%. This clone was picked up many times. What it binds is unknown. The germline V and J ends were trimmed by 5 bases and 6 bases, with 20 bases remaining between them. The CDR3 covers 14 residues. Per the germline V gene, CDR1 is SQVTM and CDR2 is ANQGSEA. The genes are TRBV29-1 and TRBJ2-7, with a possible D match to TRBD1 (6 bases). This clonotype was obtained from a woman between 40 and 55 years old with type 1 diabetes. Sequencing was carried out using central memory CD4+ T cells from blood. The CDR3 DNA follows: TGCAGCGTTCTGAGGGCTACAGGGCAGGGCGAGCAGTACTTC. Its translation is CSVLRATGQGEQYF.